The T cell receptor (beta chain) under discussion was sequenced for a study of cytomegalovirus exposure and HLA in healthy donors. Study information: An early data release held 80 million or so unique TCRs from HLA-typed donors. Study conclusions and caveats: According to the study, roughly 180 TCR beta chains were cytomegalovirus-associated. Presence/absence analyses rested on an assumption that sequencing depth was roughly uniform across donors.

CDR3 length: 14 amino acids. V lost 6 bases to trimming and J lost 7 bases; unmatched junction nucleotides: 8. Germline-derived CDR1 and CDR2 are MDHEN and SYDVKM. A word on this clone: What it binds is not known.

Whereas donors were nominally healthy upon sampling, unrecorded immune exposures were probable. Use of 60 Vbeta and 13 Jbeta primers characterized the PCR. Using immunoSEQ multiplex PCR, the repertoire was profiled, and TCRdb retains in-frame clones only, with some absent. The sample table includes 75,000 to 95,000 clones. The material sequenced was PBMCs. This clonotype was sampled from a girl aged 10 to 17 in good health and CMV-seropositive. This sequence joins TRBV28 and TRBJ2-1, with 8 bases matching TRBD2. The CDR3 region has the DNA TGTGCCAGCAGCCTCCGGGGGGGCCTGAATGAGCAGTTCTTC. This sequence encodes CASSLRGGLNEQFF.